The following is a T cell receptor beta chain sequence with its context. Antigen specificity is unknown. CDR1 and CDR2 (germline): KGHSH, LQKENI. This CDR3 region has 15 residues. V lost 3 bases to trimming and J lost 1 base; unmatched junction nucleotides: 6. The entry originates in a study of blood T cells in healthy people across ages. At the level of the study: There was about one barcoded beta molecule captured by template switching per two T cells. Study-wide results and caveats: Per-million-T-cell TCR beta diversity fell roughly linearly with age. Estimated diversity across one million T cells was deemed an underestimate. Any conclusive comparison of naive versus antigen-experienced cells was prevented by using unsorted PBMCs.

The use of a sample-barcoded 5' primer and a J-beta primer mix characterized a second PCR of roughly 7 to 11 cycles. Via MiXCR, TCRdb re-called the 5' RACE reads, giving one row per CDR3 protein. This sample has roughly 500,000 distinct CDR3 sequences; about 26% occur once, and the top ten carry around 20%. The receptor's source is a woman between 65 and 79 years old in good health. Sequenced input: blood. The chain carries TRBV18 and TRBJ2-7, with 7 bases matching TRBD1. This CDR3 is CASSPNPGQSYEQYF. CDR3 DNA sequence: TGTGCCAGCTCACCGAACCCGGGACAGTCCTACGAGCAGTACTTC.